The clone carrying this T cell receptor (beta chain) showed up just a few times. Its antigen is undetermined. This record belongs to a study of shared clonotypes between healthy human individuals. Study findings and constraints: Estimated richness values were generally larger in naive subsets than in memory subsets.

Sorted-subset replicate PCR reactions contained 200 to 250 ng DNA, corresponding to some 29,000 T cell genomes. Profiling relied on immunoSEQ multiplex PCR, and the TCRdb table lists in-frame clones only, not all of them. The sample holds about a million clones, around 77% seen once. Only Caucasian adults living in Nashville, Tennessee served as donors. Negatively enriched CD4+ T cells were divided by CD45RA into naive and memory. This CDR3 region has 12 residues. Germline CDR1 reads MNHEY; CDR2 reads SMNVEV (reference sequence). V dropped 4 bases and J dropped 7 bases, with 11 bases sitting between them.

The chain uses TRBV27 and TRBJ2-7, with D hard to call. The sample taken for sequencing was memory CD4+ T cells from PBMCs. Subset noted: CD45RA-negative fraction. The sequence came from a man in his late teens or twenties in good health. Some clones in this sample may be carry-over from other donors' samples. The DNA for the CDR3 is TGTGCCAGCAGTTCATTTCGTGGTGAGCAGTACTTC. This encodes CASSSFRGEQYF.